The 30 T cell receptor beta chains given below trace back to one sample, sequenced in a study of CD8+ T cells in alopecia areata (dated by TCRdb to 2017 to 2018). The time point label on this specimen signifies: less than 30 weeks on oral tofacitinib. The treatment or condition label, as the study defines it: oral pan-JAK inhibitor, 5-10 mg twice daily. Receptor libraries were prepared by the immunoSEQ multiplex PCR assay. For TCR sequencing, RNA was extracted from every sample and reverse transcribed into cDNA to serve as template. TCRdb took over this immuneACCESS table, retaining in-frame rearrangements with V and J assigned. Such tables are incomplete; in checked studies, under half of the missing clones stem from an unresolved V gene, and the remainder is unexplained. The sample table shows 80,000 or so clones, and around 66% are seen once. The top ten clonotypes cover about a quarter of the sample.

The starting material was CD8+ T cells sorted from blood, obtained at week 24, from a patient treated with tofacitinib. All receptors derive from a human donor with alopecia areata.

In this sample, this clone turned up once. The chain carries TRBV5-1 and TRBJ2-1, with D perhaps given as TRBD1 or TRBD2 (6 bases each). Trimming took 4 bases from V and 8 from J, leaving 19 bases between them. This CDR3 contains 15 residues. Germline CDR1 reads SGHRS; CDR2 reads YFSETQ. CDR3 protein: CASSRGDLPGDEQFF. For the CDR3, the DNA is TGCGCCAGCAGCAGGGGGGACCTCCCGGGGGATGAGCAGTTCTTC. Together with reference TRBV5-1 and TRBJ2-1, the CDR3 gives the full variable domain: KAGVTQTPRYLIKTRGQQVTLSCSPISGHRSVSWYQQTPGQGLQFLFEYFSETQRNKGNFPGRFSGRQFSNSRSEMNVSTLELGDSALYLCASSRGDLPGDEQFFGPGTRLTVL.

This chain joins TRBV27 and TRBJ1-3; D perhaps matches TRBD1 (6 bases). This CDR3 is built from 15 residues. CDR1 and CDR2 (germline): MNHEY, SMNVEV (reference sequence). Trimming removed 5 bases at V and 4 bases at J, with 15 bases between. CDR3 residues: CASSPRGSAGNTIYF. CDR3 nucleotide sequence: TGTGCCAGCAGTCCCAGGGGTTCTGCCGGAAACACCATATATTTT.

The V gene is TRBV4-3, the J gene TRBJ1-1; 9 nucleotides line up with TRBD1. Germline V gives CDR1 LGHNA, CDR2 YSLEER. The J segment lost 0 bases and the V segment lost 0 bases, leaving 5 bases of the junction unmatched. The CDR3 sequence is 17 residues long. CDR3 DNA sequence: TGCGCCAGCAGCCAAGATCAACAGGGGGCCGTGAACACTGAAGCTTTCTTT. It translates to CASSQDQQGAVNTEAFF.

The chain employs TRBV9 and TRBJ2-7; no clear D gene. Between the trimmed V and J ends, which lost 0 bases and 2 bases, there was a span of 9 bases. Germline values: CDR1 SGDLS, CDR2 YYNGEE. The CDR3 loop spans 14 amino acids. As DNA, the CDR3 is TGTGCCAGCAGCGTAGGGTGGACCCCCTACGAGCAGTACTTC. Its protein product is CASSVGWTPYEQYF.

The gene calls are TRBV2 and TRBJ1-5; D not resolved. Germline V gives CDR1 SNHLY, CDR2 FYNNEI. The CDR3 runs 15 residues. V was cut by 1 base and J by 0 bases, with 7 bases left in between. DNA of the CDR3: TGTGCCAGCAGTGAAGATAGAGGTAGCAATCAGCCCCAGCATTTT. Translating it yields CASSEDRGSNQPQHF.

This chain connects TRBV29-1 to TRBJ1-5, with 8 positions matching TRBD1. The CDR3 runs 13 residues. Germline V gene data show CDR1 as SQVTM and CDR2 as ANQGSEA. V shed 6 bases and J 3 bases; nucleotides not matched to a gene: 4. The CDR3 loop reads CSVAQGVNQPQHF. The CDR3 nucleotides read TGCAGCGTGGCACAGGGGGTCAATCAGCCCCAGCATTTT.

The rearrangement joins TRBV9 to TRBJ2-1; TRBD2 matches at 7 bases. The CDR3 length is 16 residues. J gave up 3 bases and V 4 bases, and 10 bases lay outside the gene matches. Germline CDR1 and CDR2: SGDLS and YYNGEE. The CDR3 region has the DNA TGTGCCAGCAGCACGAGATTTGCGGGAGACTACAATGAGCAGTTCTTC. Translation: CASSTRFAGDYNEQFF. The full variable domain, in which reference TRBV9 and TRBJ2-1 provide the parts outside the CDR3, is DSGVTQTPKHLITATGQRVTLRCSPRSGDLSVYWYQQSLDQGLQFLIQYYNGEERAKGNILERFSAQQFPDLHSELNLSSLELGDSALYFCASSTRFAGDYNEQFFGPGTRLTVL.

This sequence joins TRBV4-1 and TRBJ1-1; TRBD1 agrees at 8 bases. The CDR3 covers 16 residues. In germline, CDR1 is MGHRA, CDR2 YSYEKL. The junction had 11 bases not matched to a gene; V was cut back by 4 bases and J by 4 bases. The CDR3 DNA reads as TGCGCCAGCAGCCTGACGGACAGGGACGTGCTCACTGAAGCTTTCTTT. Translated: CASSLTDRDVLTEAFF.

This chain links TRBV25-1 with TRBJ2-1, with 7 bases lining up with TRBD2. After removal of 8 bases from V and 3 bases from J, the junction contained 7 bases not matched to a gene. Per germline, CDR1 MGHDK and CDR2 SYGVNS. This CDR3 comprises 14 residues. CDR3 sequence (DNA): TGTGCCAGCGGGGGGGAGGTTTTCTACAATGAGCAGTTCTTC. This gives the protein CASGGEVFYNEQFF.

This clone was detected a few times. The chain joins TRBV7-9 to TRBJ2-7; D remains ambiguous. This CDR3 comprises 13 residues. The ends were cut back, 4 bases at V and 8 bases at J, with 15 bases in the middle. The germline gives CDR1 SEHNR, CDR2 FQNEAQ (reference sequence). This CDR3 is CASSSPAFTKQYF. The CDR3 nucleotides read TGTGCCAGCAGCTCCCCAGCGTTTACGAAGCAGTACTTC.

This clone was counted a few times. The chain employs TRBV18 and TRBJ2-7, with a tentative D call TRBD1 (6 bases). Per the germline V gene, CDR1 is KGHSH and CDR2 is LQKENI. The CDR3 consists of 15 residues. V was cut by 2 bases and J by 3 bases, with 14 bases left in between. The CDR3 loop reads CASSPVDRTLYEQYF. The CDR3 DNA sequence: TGTGCCAGCTCACCAGTAGACAGGACCCTCTACGAGCAGTACTTC.

This clone was detected only a few times. The chain carries TRBV7-9 and TRBJ2-7; tentatively, D is TRBD1 (5 bases). The germline V gene encodes CDR1 SEHNR and CDR2 FQNEAQ (reference sequence). This CDR3 spans 13 amino acids. V lost 3 bases and J lost 3, with 9 bases in between. The CDR3: CASSLTESYEQYF. The CDR3 DNA follows: TGTGCCAGCAGCTTGACAGAGAGCTACGAGCAGTACTTC.

The chain combines TRBV4-1 with TRBJ2-3, with TRBD2 matching 7 bases. Unmatched junction bases numbered 7, after V lost 2 bases and J lost 2 bases. Per the germline V gene, CDR1 is MGHRA and CDR2 is YSYEKL. CDR3 length equals 16 residues. CDR3 sequence: CASSQRGLPNTDTQYF. The CDR3 region has the DNA TGCGCCAGCAGCCAACGGGGACTACCTAACACAGATACGCAGTATTTT.

This clone was seen repeatedly, ten times or more. The rearrangement joins TRBV2 to TRBJ1-5; the D is unclear. Germline-derived CDR1 and CDR2 are SNHLY and FYNNEI. The CDR3 spans 15 residues. Trimming removed 10 bases at V and 0 bases at J, with 16 bases between. CDR3 DNA sequence: TGTGCCATCGGGCACACGGGCTATAGCAATCAGCCCCAGCATTTT. Residues: CAIGHTGYSNQPQHF. Variable domain in full (rest from reference TRBV2 and TRBJ1-5): EPEVTQTPSHQVTQMGQEVILRCVPISNHLYFYWYRQILGQKVEFLVSFYNNEISEKSEIFDDQFSVERPDGSNFTLKIRSTKLEDSAMYFCAIGHTGYSNQPQHFGDGTRLSIL.

V is TRBV7-2 and J is TRBJ2-1; TRBD1 is a possible D gene (6 bases). V lost 1 base and J 10 bases, leaving 17 bases between the germline ends. Germline CDR1 is SGHTA and CDR2 is FQGNSA. There are 15 residues in the CDR3. The CDR3 loop reads CASSLVAGTRGEQFF. CDR3 coding DNA: TGTGCCAGCAGCTTAGTTGCAGGGACAAGGGGAGAGCAGTTCTTC.

This clone was observed a handful of times. The chain joins TRBV4-3 to TRBJ2-3, with D hard to call. Between the trimmed V and J ends, which lost 0 bases and 3 bases, there was a span of 13 bases. Germline values: CDR1 LGHNA, CDR2 YSLEER. This CDR3 has 16 residues. The DNA of the CDR3 is TGCGCCAGCAGCCAAGATGGCAGGATGAGGACAGATACGCAGTATTTT. Protein sequence: CASSQDGRMRTDTQYF.

Details on this clone: Other DNA sequences within the sample encode an identical CDR3. The chain couples TRBV28 to TRBJ1-1; the match to TRBD1 covers 9 bases. In germline, CDR1 is MDHEN, CDR2 SYDVKM. V trimming: 4 bases; J trimming: 4 bases; junction bases outside the gene matches: 4. The CDR3 is 14 residues long. The DNA for the CDR3 is TGTGCCAGCAGTTCTCTGACAGGGGGCACTGAAGCTTTCTTT. This encodes CASSSLTGGTEAFF.

The V and J genes are TRBV5-4 and TRBJ2-3; TRBD1 might be the D (6 bases). The CDR3 is 17 residues long. Germline assignment: CDR1 SGHNT and CDR2 YYREEE (reference sequence). V dropped 4 bases and J dropped 0 bases, with 18 bases sitting between them. The CDR3 loop reads CASSLSYGQPSTDTQYF. CDR3 nucleotide sequence: TGTGCCAGCAGCCTGTCTTACGGACAGCCTAGCACAGATACGCAGTATTTT.

This chain links TRBV7-6 with TRBJ1-5; 7 bases fit TRBD1. The length of the CDR3 is 17 residues. V shed 5 bases and J 2 bases; nucleotides not matched to a gene: 12. The V gene's germline CDR1 is SGHVS and CDR2 FNYEAQ. The CDR3 nucleotides read TGTGCCAGCAGCCCCGACAGGGCCCTGGGAGGCAATCAGCCCCAGCATTTT. This translates into CASSPDRALGGNQPQHF.

The chain recombines TRBV27 with TRBJ2-3; 10 positions agree with TRBD2. The germline gives CDR1 MNHEY, CDR2 SMNVEV (reference sequence). V gave up 2 bases and J gave up 1 base; unmatched junction bases: 0. The CDR3 length is 15 residues. CDR3 region: CASSLTSGGTDTQYF. DNA of the CDR3: TGTGCCAGCAGTTTAACTAGCGGGGGCACAGATACGCAGTATTTT.

CDR3 region: CASSLDRDYGYTF. The DNA for the CDR3 is TGTGCCAGCAGCTTGGACAGGGACTATGGCTACACCTTC. V and J are TRBV5-6 and TRBJ1-2; D might be TRBD1 (6 bases). CDR1 SGHDT and CDR2 YYEEEE come from the germline V gene. The CDR3 loop spans 13 amino acids. V was clipped by 0 bases and J by 3 bases, with 6 bases between them.

The gene calls are TRBV29-1 and TRBJ1-4, with D perhaps matching TRBD1 (6 bases). The CDR3 is made up of 15 amino acids. Trimming took off 7 bases at V and 4 bases at J, with 19 bases between the two ends. Germline V gene data show CDR1 as SQVTM and CDR2 as ANQGSEA. The CDR3 here is CSAWGVADSNEKLFF. The CDR3 DNA reads TGCAGCGCCTGGGGGGTGGCGGACAGTAATGAAAAACTGTTTTTT. Drawing the rest from reference TRBV29-1 and TRBJ1-4, the complete variable domain is SAVISQKPSRDICQRGTSLTIQCQVDSQVTMMFWYRQQPGQSLTLIATANQGSEATYESGFVIDKFPISRPNLTFSTLTVSNMSPEDSSIYLCSAWGVADSNEKLFFGSGTQLSVL.

V and J are TRBV30 and TRBJ2-1; 8 bases are shared with TRBD1. V was pared by 1 base and J by 7 bases, with 6 bases of the junction left unmatched. The CDR3 covers 14 residues. CDR1 and CDR2 (germline): GTSNPN, SVGIG (reference sequence). CDR3 sequence: CAWSAGTGLNEQFF. The CDR3 nucleotides read TGTGCCTGGAGTGCCGGGACAGGTCTTAATGAGCAGTTCTTC. Variable domain in full (rest from reference TRBV30 and TRBJ2-1): SQTIHQWPATLVQPVGSPLSLECTVEGTSNPNLYWYRQAAGRGLQLLFYSVGIGQISSEVPQNLSASRPQDRQFILSSKKLLLSDSGFYLCAWSAGTGLNEQFFGPGTRLTVL.

The rearrangement uses TRBV4-3 and TRBJ2-7, with 10 bases aligning to TRBD1. The V gene's germline CDR1 is LGHNA and CDR2 YSLEER. The CDR3 is 15 amino acids. The trim removed 3 bases at V and 2 bases at J, leaving 4 bases unmatched. The CDR3 loop reads CASSHSGTGAYEQYF. CDR3 nucleotide sequence: TGCGCCAGCAGCCATTCCGGGACAGGGGCCTACGAGCAGTACTTC.

The V and J genes are TRBV7-9 and TRBJ2-7; the D is unclear. The CDR3 totals 15 residues. From germline, CDR1 is SEHNR and CDR2 FQNEAQ (reference sequence). The V end lost 4 bases, the J end lost 7 bases, and 20 bases lay between the germline ends. CDR3 loop: CASSWFGLPSGEQYF. CDR3 in DNA: TGTGCCAGCAGCTGGTTTGGGCTTCCAAGTGGAGAGCAGTACTTC. Complete variable domain (other parts from reference TRBV7-9 and TRBJ2-7): DTGVSQNPRHKITKRGQNVTFRCDPISEHNRLYWYRQTLGQGPEFLTYFQNEAQLEKSRLLSDRFSAERPKGSFSTLEIQRTEQGDSAMYLCASSWFGLPSGEQYFGPGTRLTVT.

CDR3 in DNA: TGTGCCAGCCGGGACAGGGGCACAGATACGCAGTATTTT. It yields the protein CASRDRGTDTQYF. The chain has TRBV28 and TRBJ2-3; 9 bases match TRBD1. This CDR3 spans 13 amino acids. With V trimmed by 8 bases and J by 1 base, 1 base remained unmatched. CDR1 is MDHEN, CDR2 SYDVKM, per germline.

This clone was observed a handful of times. The chain uses TRBV7-9 and TRBJ2-7; D ambiguous. V was pared by 5 bases and J by 6 bases, with 8 bases between. Germline V CDR1 and CDR2: SEHNR, FQNEAQ (reference sequence). CDR3 length: 11 residues. CDR3 coding DNA: TGTGCCAGCAGCATCGGCTCCGAGCAGTACTTC. It codes for CASSIGSEQYF.

This clone appeared once. This chain connects TRBV6-5 to TRBJ1-2; D not certain. V shed 0 bases and J shed 8 bases, with 10 bases lying between them. The CDR3 contains 13 residues. The germline CDR1 and CDR2 sequences are MNHEY and SVGAGI. CDR3 residues: CASSYSGSEGYTF. CDR3 bases: TGTGCCAGCAGTTACTCGGGCTCGGAGGGCTACACCTTC.

This clone was detected only a few times. The chain joins TRBV2 to TRBJ2-1, with D unresolved. Trimming left V 3 bases short and J 8 bases short, with 8 bases between. The CDR3 contains 12 residues. In germline, CDR1 is SNHLY, CDR2 FYNNEI. The CDR3 DNA reads TGTGCCAGCAGTGATAGTTGGGATGAGCAGTTCTTC. Translating gives CASSDSWDEQFF. The variable domain in full, with the rest retrieved from reference TRBV2 and TRBJ2-1, is EPEVTQTPSHQVTQMGQEVILRCVPISNHLYFYWYRQILGQKVEFLVSFYNNEISEKSEIFDDQFSVERPDGSNFTLKIRSTKLEDSAMYFCASSDSWDEQFFGPGTRLTVL.

This clone has more than one count but fewer than ten. The chain is built from TRBV14 and TRBJ2-1; 7 bases line up with TRBD1. Germline trimming cut 6 bases from V and 6 bases from J; bases unmatched to any gene: 2. Germline V gene lookup returns CDR1 SGHDN and CDR2 FVKESK. This CDR3 is built from 12 residues. The chain's CDR3 is CASRGQLNEQFF. DNA of the CDR3: TGTGCCAGCAGGGGACAGCTCAATGAGCAGTTCTTC.